These 2 T cell receptor beta chains originate from one sample sequenced in a study of siplizumab effects on memory and regulatory T cells. This table comes from immunoSEQ multiplex PCR, and its TCRdb copy is limited to in-frame clones, with some not included. Among roughly 70,000 clones listed, 90% to 95% were seen once. Sequenced: CD8+ T cells sorted from blood. The receptors here all came from a human donor in good health.

The chain recombines TRBV14 with TRBJ2-7; no firm D call. Trimming left V 0 bases short and J 7 bases short, with 4 bases between. CDR1 is SGHDN, CDR2 FVKESK, per germline. The CDR3 covers 11 residues. Written as DNA, the CDR3 is TGTGCCAGCAGCCAAGAAGATGAGCAGTACTTC. This translates into CASSQEDEQYF.

The V gene is TRBV7-9, the J gene TRBJ1-6, with D hard to call. The CDR3 runs 17 residues. V was cut by 1 base and J by 0 bases, with 10 bases left in between. CDR1 is SEHNR and CDR2 is FQNEAQ in the germline V gene (reference sequence). The CDR3 region has the DNA TGTGCCAGCAGCTTAGAAGTCGGGAGCTCCTATAATTCACCCCTCCACTTT. It specifies CASSLEVGSSYNSPLHF.